What follows is one TCR beta chain and its context. What it binds is unknown. V lost 4 bases and J lost 5; bases outside the gene matches: 6. Germline values: CDR1 SQVTM, CDR2 ANQGSEA. The CDR3 totals 14 residues. This sample was included in a study of T cell clones after liver transplantation. Study-wide background: Without induction therapy, subjects received standard immunosuppression until 12-24 months post-transplant. Study results and limitations: Donor-reactive sequences fell more than third party-reactive ones, suggesting partial deletion.

Assay used: immunoSEQ multiplex PCR; TCRdb lists only in-frame clones, some missing. The data contain 55,000 to 70,000 clones, 90% to 95% of them singletons. Sequences were derived from CD4+ T cells from blood, sampled about 26 months after liver transplant. This TCR came from a human patient who received a liver transplant. A subset of T cells may come from the graft donor. This chain joins TRBV29-1 and TRBJ2-1; 9 positions agree with TRBD2. Written as DNA, the CDR3 is TGCAGCGTTGTTTGGCCTAGCGGGAACAATGAGCAGTTCTTC. Translated: CSVVWPSGNNEQFF.